The 2 T cell receptor beta chains below all came from one sample that was sequenced in a study of blood T cell repertoires in COVID-19. Only in-frame clones appear in the TCRdb table, and some are missing; sequencing was by immunoSEQ multiplex PCR. The sample includes approximately 180,000 clones, approximately 87% seen only once; the top ten take approximately 12%. Sequenced material: peripheral blood. The receptors were sampled from an older woman with COVID-19, enrolled during active disease.

This chain links TRBV9 with TRBJ1-1; 7 nucleotides align to TRBD1. V trimming: 3 bases; J trimming: 6 bases; junction bases outside the gene matches: 11. Per germline, CDR1 SGDLS and CDR2 YYNGEE. The CDR3 runs 15 residues. The CDR3 bases are TGTGCCAGCAGCGCAATGACAGGGTTTGGGGCTGAAGCTTTCTTT. It is translated as CASSAMTGFGAEAFF.

The rearrangement joins TRBV19 to TRBJ2-1; a possible D gene is TRBD1 (6 bases). The germline gives CDR1 LNHDA, CDR2 SQIVND (reference sequence). Trimming stripped 3 bases from V and 5 bases from J, with 14 bases between. The CDR3 is made up of 15 amino acids. The CDR3 nucleotides are TGTGCCAGTAGTATGTCTTATAGGGGGAACAATGAGCAGTTCTTC. This gives the protein CASSMSYRGNNEQFF.